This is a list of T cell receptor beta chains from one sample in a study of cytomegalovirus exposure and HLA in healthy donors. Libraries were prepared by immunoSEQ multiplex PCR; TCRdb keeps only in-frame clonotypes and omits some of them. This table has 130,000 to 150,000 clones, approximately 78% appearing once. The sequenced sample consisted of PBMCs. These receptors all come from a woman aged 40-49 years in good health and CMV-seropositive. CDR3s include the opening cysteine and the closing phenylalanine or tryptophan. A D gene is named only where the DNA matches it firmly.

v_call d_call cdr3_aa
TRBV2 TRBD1 CASSPTGKTFF
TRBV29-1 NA CSVAGEREAFF
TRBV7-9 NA CASSLVVRPLSNQPQHF
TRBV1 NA CTSSQDDRVPDSPLHF
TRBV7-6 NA CASSLGSVYEQYF
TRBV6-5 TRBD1 CATQGGGVNTEAFF
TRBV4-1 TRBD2 CASSHSPAGRGNEQFF
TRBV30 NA CAWSVEGSQPQHF
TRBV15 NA CATSGGRGGSPLHF
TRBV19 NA CASGKVGGNQPQHF
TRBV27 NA CASSLRTMNTEAFF
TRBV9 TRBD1 CASSGRTGGSNEQFF
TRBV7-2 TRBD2 CASRKAGRQETQYF
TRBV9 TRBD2 CASSVELAGGSYNEQFF
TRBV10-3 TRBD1 CAIGSDRDEQYF
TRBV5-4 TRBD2 CASTSGGVKETQYF
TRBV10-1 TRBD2 CASSESSGGLYEQYF
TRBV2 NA CASSDRGISYNEQFF
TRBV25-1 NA CASSDPGPGNEQYF
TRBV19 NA CASNRGSRGSVNTEAFF
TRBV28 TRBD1 CASSSGQGAHEQYF
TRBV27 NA CASSRDGKDQPQHF
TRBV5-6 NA CASSLPGYEQYF
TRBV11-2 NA CASSPRAREQAFF
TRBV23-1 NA CASSQSYREFTEAFF
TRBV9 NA CASSVLGENEQFF
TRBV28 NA CASRPRGSGNTIYF
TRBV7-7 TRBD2 CASSPGLESYNEQFF
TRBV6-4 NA CASSDSPGYGYTF
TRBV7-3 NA CASSVNSGQTGELFF
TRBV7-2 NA CASSLNRAIAVDEQYF
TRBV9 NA CASSPRLEETQYF
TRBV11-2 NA CASSFWVRELAYEQYF
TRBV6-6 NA CASSYSSEQYF
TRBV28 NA CASSPAGGFTDTQYF
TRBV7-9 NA CSSSPLPGELFF
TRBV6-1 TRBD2 CASSPGTSGSDTQYF
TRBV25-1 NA CASSEGAGTEAFF
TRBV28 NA CATLRGPYEQYF
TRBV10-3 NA CAISFPEGEQYF
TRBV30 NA CAWSGTDAYYEQYF
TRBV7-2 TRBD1 CASSLGDRRSQPQHF
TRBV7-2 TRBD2 CASSLAGGGAYNEQFF
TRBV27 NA CASSSSTGLPSNQPQHF
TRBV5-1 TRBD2 CASSPATSGRGFNEQFF
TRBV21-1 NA CASSKNRLLYSNQPQHF
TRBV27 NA CASSSFDRALTEYF
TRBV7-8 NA CASSLTETGFYSGNTIYF
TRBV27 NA CASSLSRGPNEKLFF
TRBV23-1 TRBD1 CASSQSTGGSYGYTF
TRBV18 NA CASSPEGVGSYEQYF
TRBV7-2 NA CASSRPGRLSYEQYF
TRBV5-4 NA CASSLSRGDARGYTF